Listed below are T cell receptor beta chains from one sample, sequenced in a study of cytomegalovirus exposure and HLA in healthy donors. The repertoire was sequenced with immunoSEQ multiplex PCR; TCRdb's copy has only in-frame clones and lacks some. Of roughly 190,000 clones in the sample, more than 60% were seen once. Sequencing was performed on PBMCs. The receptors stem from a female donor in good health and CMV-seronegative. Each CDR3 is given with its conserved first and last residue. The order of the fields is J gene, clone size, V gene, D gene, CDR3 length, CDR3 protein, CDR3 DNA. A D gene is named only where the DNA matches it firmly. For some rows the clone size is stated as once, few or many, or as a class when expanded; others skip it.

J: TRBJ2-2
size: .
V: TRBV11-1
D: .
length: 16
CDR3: CASSFFTGQNTGELFF
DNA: TGTGCCAGCAGCTTCTTCACAGGACAGAACACCGGGGAGCTGTTTTTT

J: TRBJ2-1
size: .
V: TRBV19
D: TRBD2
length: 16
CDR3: CASSRASGPSYNEQFF
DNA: TGTGCCAGTAGTAGGGCTAGCGGACCCTCCTACAATGAGCAGTTCTTC

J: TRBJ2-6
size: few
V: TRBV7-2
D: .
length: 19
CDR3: CASIVNGARGSSGANVLTF
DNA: TGTGCCAGCATTGTAAATGGTGCCAGGGGCAGCTCTGGGGCCAACGTCCTGACTTTC

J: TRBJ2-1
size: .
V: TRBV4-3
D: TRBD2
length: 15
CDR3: CASSQASGGPDEQFF
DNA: TGCGCCAGCAGCCAAGCGAGCGGGGGGCCCGATGAGCAGTTCTTC

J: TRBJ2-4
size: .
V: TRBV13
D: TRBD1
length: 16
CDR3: CASSLGQGAGGNIQYF
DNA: TGTGCCAGCAGCTTAGGACAGGGGGCAGGTGGAAACATTCAGTACTTC

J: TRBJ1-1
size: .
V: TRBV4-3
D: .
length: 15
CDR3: CASSQALTGITEAFF
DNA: TGCGCCAGCAGCCAAGCCCTGACAGGTATCACTGAAGCTTTCTTT

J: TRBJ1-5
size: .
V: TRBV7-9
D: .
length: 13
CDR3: CASSTQGNQPQHF
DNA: TGTGCCAGCAGCACACAGGGCAATCAGCCCCAGCATTTT

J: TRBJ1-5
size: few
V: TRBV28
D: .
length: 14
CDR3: CASSPGQLNQPQHF
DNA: TGTGCCAGCAGTCCCGGACAGCTCAATCAGCCCCAGCATTTT

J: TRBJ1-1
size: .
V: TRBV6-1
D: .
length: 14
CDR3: CASSERPRATEAFF
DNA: TGTGCCAGCAGTGAACGCCCCAGGGCAACTGAAGCTTTCTTT

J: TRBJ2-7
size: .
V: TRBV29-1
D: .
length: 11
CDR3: CSVNRGNEQYF
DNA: TGCAGCGTTAACAGAGGGAACGAGCAGTACTTC

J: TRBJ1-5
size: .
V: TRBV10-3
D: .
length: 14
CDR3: CAISESEGDQPQHF
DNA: TGTGCCATCAGTGAGTCGGAGGGTGATCAGCCCCAGCATTTT

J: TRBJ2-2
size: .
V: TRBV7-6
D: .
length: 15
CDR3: CASSPWDINTGELFF
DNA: TGTGCCAGCAGCCCTTGGGACATCAACACCGGGGAGCTGTTTTTT

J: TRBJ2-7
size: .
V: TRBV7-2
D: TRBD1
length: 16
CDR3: CASSLARDRETYEQYF
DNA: TGTGCCAGCAGCTTAGCGCGAGACAGGGAAACCTACGAGCAGTACTTC

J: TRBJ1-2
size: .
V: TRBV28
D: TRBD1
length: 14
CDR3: CASRDSGGRYGYTF
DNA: TGTGCCAGCAGAGATTCAGGGGGCCGGTATGGCTACACCTTC

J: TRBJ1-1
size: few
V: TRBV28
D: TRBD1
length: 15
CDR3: CASSPQGQGNTEAFF
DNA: TGTGCCAGCAGTCCTCAAGGACAGGGGAACACTGAAGCTTTCTTT

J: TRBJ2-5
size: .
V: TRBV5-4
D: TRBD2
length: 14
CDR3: CASSFPSGGETQYF
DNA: TGTGCCAGCAGCTTTCCTAGCGGGGGGGAGACCCAGTACTTC

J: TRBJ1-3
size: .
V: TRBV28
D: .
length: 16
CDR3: CASTYQTSGSGNTIYF
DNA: TGTGCCAGCACCTATCAGACATCAGGCTCTGGAAACACCATATATTTT

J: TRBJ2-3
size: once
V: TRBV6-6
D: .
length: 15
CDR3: CASSYGLGATDTQYF
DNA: TGTGCCAGCAGTTACGGCTTGGGGGCCACAGATACGCAGTATTTT

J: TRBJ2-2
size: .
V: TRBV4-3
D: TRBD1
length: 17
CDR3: CASSQGFRTGSTGELFF
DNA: TGCGCCAGCAGCCAAGGTTTTAGGACAGGGAGCACCGGGGAGCTGTTTTTT

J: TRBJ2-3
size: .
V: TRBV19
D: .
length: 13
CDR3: CASSAREADTQYF
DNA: TGTGCCAGTAGTGCCAGGGAGGCGGATACGCAGTATTTT

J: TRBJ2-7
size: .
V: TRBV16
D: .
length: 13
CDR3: CASRGQLASEQYF
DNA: TGTGCCAGCAGGGGACAACTCGCCTCCGAGCAGTACTTC

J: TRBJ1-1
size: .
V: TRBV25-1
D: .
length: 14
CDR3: CASSEIGAYAEAFF
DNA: TGTGCCAGCAGTGAAATAGGAGCATATGCTGAAGCTTTCTTT

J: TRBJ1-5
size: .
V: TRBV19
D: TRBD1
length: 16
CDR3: CASSMSGQGRGQPQHF
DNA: TGTGCCAGTAGTATGAGTGGACAGGGAAGGGGTCAGCCCCAGCATTTT

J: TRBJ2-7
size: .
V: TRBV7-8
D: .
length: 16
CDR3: CASSLAGPLESYEQYF
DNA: TGTGCCAGCAGCTTAGCGGGGCCTCTAGAAAGCTACGAGCAGTACTTC

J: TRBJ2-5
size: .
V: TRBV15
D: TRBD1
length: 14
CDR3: CATSRVDRAETQYF
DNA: TGTGCCACCAGCAGAGTCGACAGGGCGGAGACCCAGTACTTC

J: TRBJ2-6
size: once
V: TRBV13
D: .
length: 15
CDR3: CASSLVVSGANVLTF
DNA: TGTGCCAGCAGCTTAGTCGTATCTGGGGCCAACGTCCTGACTTTC

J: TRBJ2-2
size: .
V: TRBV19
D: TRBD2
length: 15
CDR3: CASRDSYGRTGELFF
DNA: TGTGCCAGTAGAGATAGTTACGGGAGGACCGGGGAGCTGTTTTTT

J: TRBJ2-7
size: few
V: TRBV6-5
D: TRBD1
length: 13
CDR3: CASSWGQGYEQYF
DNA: TGTGCCAGCTCCTGGGGACAGGGGTACGAGCAGTACTTC

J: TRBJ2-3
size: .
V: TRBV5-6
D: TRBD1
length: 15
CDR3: CASSRTGVSTDTQYF
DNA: TGTGCCAGCAGCAGGACAGGGGTATCCACAGATACGCAGTATTTT